The TCR beta chain described here comes from a study of T-cell memory formation after mild COVID-19. About the research overall: Each donor largely had its own TCR clusters. Study findings and constraints: Nothing confirmed that second-wave clones peaking on day 37 were specific for SARS-CoV-2. CM and EM subsets held most contracting CD4+ clones; EMRA held CD8+ ones.

CDR3 length equals 13 residues. CDR1 MNHEY and CDR2 SMNVEV come from the germline V gene (reference sequence). Between the trimmed V and J ends, which lost 3 bases and 9 bases, there was a span of 15 bases. This clonotype has just a few counts. The antigen is not known. MiXCR, applied by TCRdb to the 5' RACE reads, yields one record per CDR3 protein. Of a few hundred thousand distinct CDR3 sequences listed, more than 15% are singletons. This chain connects TRBV27 to TRBJ2-7; maybe TRBD2 (5 bases). Sequences were obtained from PBMCs or a T cell subset sorted from them (not recorded which). The TCR was taken from a man younger than 35 who had mild COVID-19 (a few samples of this study predate the infection). Cell type and time point are not known. The CDR3 here is CASSFGELSVQYF. The CDR3 coding sequence is TGTGCCAGCAGTTTCGGGGAGTTATCGGTGCAGTACTTC.